This TCR beta chain comes out of a study of blood T cell repertoires in COVID-19. Turning to the study itself: Material from acute and convalescent COVID-19 was sourced from the United States, Italy and Spain. PBMCs, B-cell-depleted T cells, or T cells were the source of the cDNA or gDNA that made up the material.

Donors in Cohort 3 who had recovered were those with two negative PCRs, healthcare professional clearance, or resolution of their symptoms. CDR1 and CDR2 (germline): MNHNS, SASEGT. CDR3 length: 15 amino acids. V was pared by 0 bases and J by 3 bases, with 12 bases between. TCRdb's table, derived via immunoSEQ multiplex PCR, lists solely in-frame clones and lacks some. The data show 300,000 or so clones, roughly 87% seen once. This clone was seen more than once but under ten times. This TCR was recovered from a woman aged 30 to 39 who had recovered from COVID-19. This sequence joins TRBV6-1 and TRBJ2-7; no definite D call. The sample was PBMCs or T cells enriched from blood (not recorded which). CDR3 region: CASSEARLFDYEQYF. The CDR3 region has the DNA TGTGCCAGCAGTGAAGCGCGCCTCTTTGACTACGAGCAGTACTTC.